The 28 T cell receptor beta chains reported below all come from one sample, sequenced in a study of blood T cells in healthy people across ages (dated by TCRdb to the mid-2010s). The library was obtained by 5' RACE. Sequencing relied on an Illumina HiSeq 2500. The second PCR ran for about 6 to 12 cycles and used a J-beta primer mix along with a sample-barcoded 5' primer. Through fastp at Q25 and MiXCR, TCRdb rebuilt clones from the public reads, retaining in-frame beta chains. CDR3 protein duplicates are merged, each entry listing the most common genes and DNA. The sample has 700,000 to 850,000 distinct CDR3 sequences on record, roughly 35% of them singletons. The top ten clones comprise around 13% of the sample. The sample taken for sequencing was blood. Every receptor here comes from a man aged 18 to 35 in good health.

This clonotype was seen a handful of times. This chain links TRBV30 with TRBJ1-5; D unclear. CDR1 is GTSNPN, CDR2 SVGIG, per germline (reference sequence). With 0 bases removed from V and 4 bases from J, the gap between germline ends came to 7 bases. CDR3 size: 13 residues. The CDR3 DNA is TGTGCCTGGAGTGTCGGGCAGAATCAGCCCCAGCATTTT. It specifies CAWSVGQNQPQHF.

This clonotype has just a few counts. The rearrangement links TRBV12-3 or TRBV12-4 to TRBJ2-5; D may be TRBD2 (5 bases). V lost 3 bases to trimming and J lost 5 bases, with 13 bases between them. This CDR3 is built from 14 residues. CDR3: CASSFGLQRETQYF. CDR3 in DNA: TGTGCCAGCAGTTTTGGTCTTCAGCGGGAGACCCAGTACTTC.

The chain combines TRBV4-2 with TRBJ2-2; D not resolved. The germline V gene encodes CDR1 LGHNA and CDR2 YNFKEQ. This CDR3 is built from 15 residues. The V end lost 0 bases, the J end lost 2 bases, and 7 bases lay between the germline ends. For the CDR3, the DNA is TGTGCCAGCAGCCAAGATAACAGAAACACCGGGGAGCTGTTTTTT. This encodes CASSQDNRNTGELFF.

The genes are TRBV12-3 or TRBV12-4 and TRBJ2-5; D perhaps matches TRBD2 (6 bases). Between the trimmed V and J ends, which lost 2 bases and 11 bases, there was a span of 12 bases. This CDR3 spans 12 amino acids. In DNA, the CDR3 is TGTGCCAGCAGTTTATGGAGGGATGAGCAGTACTTC. Encoded protein: CASSLWRDEQYF.

This clonotype was counted a few times. This chain links TRBV4-2 with TRBJ2-5; D is possibly TRBD1 (6 bases). CDR1 LGHNA and CDR2 YNFKEQ come from the germline V gene. V gave up 0 bases and J gave up 11 bases, with 19 bases separating them. There are 15 residues in the CDR3. CDR3 sequence (DNA): TGTGCCAGCAGCCAAGATGGGGCAGGGGAGAATGAGCAGTACTTC. Translated, it gives CASSQDGAGENEQYF.

This clonotype was detected many times. This chain connects TRBV5-1 to TRBJ2-3; D not resolved. This CDR3 comprises 14 residues. V dropped 1 base and J dropped 4 bases, with 10 bases sitting between them. CDR1 and CDR2 (germline): SGHRS, YFSETQ. In nucleotides, the CDR3 is TGCGCCAGCAGCTTGCAGATCTACCCAGATACGCAGTATTTT. It codes for CASSLQIYPDTQYF.

The sample holds a few counts of this clonotype. The V gene is TRBV4-1, the J gene TRBJ2-1; a weak D match, TRBD1 (5 bases). CDR3 size: 17 residues. The germline CDR1 and CDR2 sequences are MGHRA and YSYEKL. V shed 0 bases and J shed 7 bases, with 19 bases lying between them. The CDR3 region is CASSQEGVGDSRNEQFF. For the CDR3, the DNA is TGCGCCAGCAGCCAAGAAGGTGTGGGCGACAGTAGAAATGAGCAGTTCTTC.

The chain employs TRBV4-1 and TRBJ2-2, with D maybe TRBD1 (6 bases). The germline V gene has CDR1 MGHRA and CDR2 YSYEKL. The CDR3 length is 16 residues. V lost 4 bases, J lost 5 bases, and 17 bases lay in between. CDR3 bases: TGCGCCAGCAGCCCGAGCAGGGGATTATATACCGGGGAGCTGTTTTTT. It encodes CASSPSRGLYTGELFF.

J is TRBJ2-3 and V is TRBV27; D not resolved. V lost 6 bases and J lost 5, with 12 bases in between. Germline V gives CDR1 MNHEY, CDR2 SMNVEV (reference sequence). The CDR3 length is 13 residues. This CDR3 is CASSPWGLDTQYF. The DNA of the CDR3 is TGTGCCAGCAGCCCGTGGGGTTTAGATACGCAGTATTTT.

This clonotype was counted at least ten times. This chain uses TRBV20-1 with TRBJ1-2; the match to TRBD1 covers 9 bases. The CDR3 totals 13 residues. With 4 bases clipped from V and 5 bases from J, the junction kept 5 bases outside the gene matches. Germline V lookup: CDR1 DFQATT, CDR2 SNEGSKA (reference sequence). CDR3 residues: CSATGQGWYGYTF. The CDR3 bases are TGCAGTGCTACCGGACAGGGGTGGTATGGCTACACCTTC.

This chain uses TRBV7-2 with TRBJ2-5; TRBD2 matches at 9 bases. Germline CDR1 is SGHTA and CDR2 is FQGNSA. The V segment lost 6 bases and the J segment 11 bases; nucleotides outside the gene matches: 16. This CDR3 comprises 15 residues. The CDR3 reads CASRQEAGGSNEQYF. CDR3 DNA: TGTGCCAGCAGACAAGAAGCGGGGGGTAGCAATGAGCAGTACTTC.

This chain joins TRBV6-2 or TRBV6-3 and TRBJ1-4, with D unresolved. The CDR3 length is 14 residues. Trimming shortened V by 2 bases and J by 4 bases, and 8 bases separated the two germline ends. The V gene's germline CDR1 is MNHEY and CDR2 SVGEGT. The CDR3 loop reads CASSYARLNEKLFF. The CDR3 DNA sequence: TGTGCCAGCAGTTACGCCCGGCTTAATGAAAAACTGTTTTTT.

This clonotype is a singleton in its sample. This sequence joins TRBV5-6 and TRBJ2-1; the match to TRBD1 covers 7 bases. The CDR3 is made up of 14 amino acids. V shed 3 bases and J 7 bases; nucleotides not matched to a gene: 7. Germline values: CDR1 SGHDT, CDR2 YYEEEE. The CDR3 reads CASSSRGRGNEQFF. The DNA of the CDR3 is TGTGCCAGCAGCTCCCGTGGCAGGGGGAATGAGCAGTTCTTC.

This clonotype appeared many times. The rearrangement uses TRBV29-1 and TRBJ2-1, with D perhaps assigned TRBD1 or TRBD2 (6 bases each). This CDR3 has 14 residues. Germline lookup yields CDR1 SQVTM and CDR2 ANQGSEA. Trimming cost V 1 base and J 4 bases, with 11 bases left between them. This CDR3 is CSVEGGALYNEQFF. Here the CDR3 DNA reads TGCAGCGTTGAAGGGGGGGCCTTATACAATGAGCAGTTCTTC.

The V call is TRBV5-1, the J call TRBJ1-1, with D perhaps TRBD1 (5 bases). V shed 4 bases and J shed 8 bases, with 9 bases lying between them. The CDR3 spans 11 residues. Per germline, CDR1 SGHRS and CDR2 YFSETQ. CDR3 DNA: TGCGCCAGCAGCGGGGCTGGAGAAGCTTTCTTT. It is translated as CASSGAGEAFF.

This clonotype was counted a few times. V and J are TRBV20-1 and TRBJ1-5; 9 bases fit TRBD1. Germline V gene lookup returns CDR1 DFQATT and CDR2 SNEGSKA (reference sequence). The V segment lost 0 bases and the J segment 2 bases; nucleotides outside the gene matches: 2. The CDR3 has 15 amino acids. DNA for the CDR3: TGCAGTGCTAGAGAGGGACAGGGAGGCAATCAGCCCCAGCATTTT. Translation gives CSAREGQGGNQPQHF.

This clonotype occurred a few times. The chain joins TRBV2 to TRBJ2-1; tentative D call: TRBD1 (6 bases). CDR1 and CDR2 (germline): SNHLY, FYNNEI. V lost 8 bases and J 12 bases, leaving 11 bases between the germline ends. CDR3 length: 10 amino acids. DNA for the CDR3: TGTGCCAGCCAGGGGTTTGGGCAGTTCTTC. It translates to CASQGFGQFF. The variable domain in full, completed from reference TRBV2 and TRBJ2-1, reads EPEVTQTPSHQVTQMGQEVILRCVPISNHLYFYWYRQILGQKVEFLVSFYNNEISEKSEIFDDQFSVERPDGSNFTLKIRSTKLEDSAMYFCASQGFGQFFGPGTRLTVL.

J is TRBJ1-5 and V is TRBV6-1; a weak D match, TRBD1 (6 bases). V lost 4 bases, J lost 2 bases, and 9 bases lay in between. Germline-derived CDR1 and CDR2 are MNHNS and SASEGT. The CDR3 loop spans 14 amino acids. CDR3 in amino acids: CASSGSGGNQPQHF. For the CDR3, the DNA is TGTGCCAGCAGTGGATCAGGGGGCAATCAGCCCCAGCATTTT.

This clonotype was observed many times. The rearrangement uses TRBV21-1 and TRBJ2-5; no DNA check was done on the table's D call, TRBD1. TRBV21-1 is a recognized pseudogene. The CDR3 is 15 amino acids. The CDR3 sequence is CASSRGQGEQETQYF. The CDR3 DNA is TGTGCCAGCAGCAGAGGACAGGGTGAGCAAGAGACCCAGTACTTC.

This chain uses TRBV7-9 with TRBJ2-3; 11 bases are a match to TRBD2. Trimming removed 5 bases from V and 7 bases from J; junction bases left unmatched: 17. CDR1 is SEHNR and CDR2 is FQNEAQ in the germline V gene (reference sequence). The CDR3 spans 18 residues. CDR3 in amino acids: CASSPHPTSGGQKNTQYF. The CDR3 DNA reads TGTGCCAGCAGCCCCCACCCCACTAGCGGGGGCCAAAAGAATACGCAGTATTTT.

This clonotype was seen many times. The chain links TRBV24-1 to TRBJ2-1, with D possibly matching TRBD2 (5 bases). Deletions cut 4 bases from V and 10 bases from J, with 19 bases between. Germline assignment: CDR1 KGHDR and CDR2 SFDVKD. This CDR3 is built from 15 residues. The chain's CDR3 is CATSEGRGFLSEQFF. The CDR3 DNA reads as TGTGCCACCAGTGAGGGTCGGGGATTCCTATCGGAGCAGTTCTTC.

Only a few counts were recorded for this clonotype. This chain uses TRBV12-3 or TRBV12-4 with TRBJ2-1, with D possibly being TRBD2 (5 bases). V gave up 6 bases and J gave up 6 bases, with 18 bases separating them. The CDR3 consists of 15 residues. CDR3 amino acids: CASRADTPRGNEQFF. In nucleotides, the CDR3 is TGTGCCAGCAGAGCCGATACTCCCCGGGGCAATGAGCAGTTCTTC.

The chain couples TRBV2 to TRBJ2-7; the D is unclear. The CDR3 contains 13 residues. Trimming removed 8 bases at V and 1 base at J, with 12 bases between. Germline V gives CDR1 SNHLY, CDR2 FYNNEI. The CDR3 coding sequence is TGTGCCAGCCCTAACGGACGGTCCTACGAGCAGTACTTC. Protein sequence: CASPNGRSYEQYF.

The chain uses TRBV7-2 and TRBJ1-3; 8 bases are a match to TRBD1. Germline V lookup: CDR1 SGHTA, CDR2 FQGNSA. Losses at the gene ends were 4 bases for V and 1 base for J; bases not matched to a gene: 6. The CDR3 runs 16 residues. CDR3 sequence: CASSSSQGASGNTIYF. The CDR3 nucleotides read TGTGCCAGCAGCTCCTCCCAGGGGGCGTCTGGAAACACCATATATTTT.

On this clonotype: A much larger clonotype is one base distant, so this may be a read error. The chain carries TRBV10-3 and TRBJ1-2; D is uncertain. Trimming stripped 4 bases from V and 10 bases from J, with 10 bases between. This CDR3 is built from 11 residues. CDR1 ENHRY and CDR2 SYGVKD come from the germline V gene. The chain's CDR3 is CAISVGGDYTF. For the CDR3, the DNA is TGTGCCATCAGTGTTGGAGGCGACTACACCTTC.

This clonotype was seen a handful of times. This chain connects TRBV12-3 or TRBV12-4 to TRBJ2-2, with 12 bases identical to TRBD2. The CDR3 extends over 14 amino acids. Unmatched junction bases numbered 5, after V lost 8 bases and J lost 7 bases. This chain's CDR3 is CASVTSGGRGELFF. The CDR3 DNA follows: TGTGCCAGCGTAACTAGCGGGGGGCGCGGGGAGCTGTTTTTT.

This clonotype was seen more than once but under ten times. This chain connects TRBV9 to TRBJ1-2, with TRBD1 matching 7 bases. CDR1 and CDR2 (germline): SGDLS, YYNGEE. The CDR3 spans 15 residues. V gave up 4 bases and J gave up 1 base; unmatched junction bases: 7. CDR3 DNA sequence: TGTGCCAGCAGCCGGGGGGACAGCATTAACTATGGCTACACCTTC. Encoded protein: CASSRGDSINYGYTF.

With regard to this clonotype: The junction departs from the called germline gene at one end, perhaps through a read error. The V call is TRBV5-6, the J call TRBJ2-4, with D unclear. The CDR3 contains 15 residues. Germline loops: CDR1 SGHDT, CDR2 YYEEEE. CDR3 in DNA: TGTGCCAGCAGCTTGGGGCAGACCTCTCCCAACATCCAGTACTTC. Translated: CASSLGQTSPNIQYF.